The clone carrying this TCR beta chain was detected only a few times. One entry per CDR3 protein results from TCRdb running MiXCR on the RT-PCR reads. The data show roughly 550,000 distinct CDR3 sequences, approximately 20% seen once. Trimming removed 6 bases at V and 3 bases at J, with 15 bases between. This CDR3 has 16 amino acids. The sample is drawn from a study of response to subunit inactivated influenza vaccine. The same sample was also studied in work on T cells expressing NK-cell markers. That work states: The authors made TCR beta cDNA libraries by 5'RACE template switching. This switching added a universal primer site and UMIs.

This receptor was taken from a man between 50 and 59 years old who received an inactivated influenza vaccine. The specimen comprised CD4+ T cells sorted from PBMCs, sampled 12 days after vaccination. The chain recombines TRBV12-3 or TRBV12-4 with TRBJ2-6; D call uncertain. CDR3 nucleotide sequence: TGTGCCAGCAGACAAGGAGAGCTCGTTGGGGCCAACGTCCTGACTTTC. This encodes CASRQGELVGANVLTF.